The rows below give T cell receptor beta chains drawn from one sample of a study of cytomegalovirus exposure and HLA in healthy donors. Assay: immunoSEQ multiplex PCR; the TCRdb copy retains only in-frame clones and omits some. Here the sample spans under 110,000 clones, about two thirds being singletons. Sequenced: PBMCs. These receptors originate from a female donor in good health and CMV-seronegative. The CDR3 runs from the conserved cysteine through the conserved F or W. The size of a clone is reported for some rows only, either as once, few or many, or as a class for expanded clones.

abundance,v_gene,CDR3aa
NA,TRBV2,CASSQGALTNTGELFF
once,TRBV5-1,CASGTGTYYEQYF
NA,TRBV19,CASSTSNLAGGTEQYF
NA,TRBV2,CASSDPGQTSSYEQYF
few,TRBV5-1,CASSPGTGGFREQFF
once,TRBV9,CASGGLAAHTGELFF
NA,TRBV5-4,CASSSPMGEDTEAFF
NA,TRBV19,CASSDRANEKLFF
NA,TRBV29-1,CSVALSYEQYF
NA,TRBV28,CASLRDSLWGYTF
once,TRBV5-4,CASSLEGVFTDTQYF
NA,TRBV12-5,CASGLAEDYGYTF
NA,TRBV29-1,CSVEDLRGRTEAFF
few,TRBV12-2,CASRPRDRIREKLFF
NA,TRBV29-1,CSVGRRGETQYF
NA,TRBV29-1,CSARHFQETQYF
many,TRBV6-5,CASKTGGQPNAEAFF
NA,TRBV28,CAVRQGHNYGYTF
NA,TRBV5-1,CASGLAAGGPGEQFF
NA,TRBV27,CASSFFLAGSYNEQFF
few,TRBV27,CASRETGGMRYEQYF
NA,TRBV5-1,CASSLVQGSGYTF
NA,TRBV29-1,CSVASGRSADTQYF
NA,TRBV21-1,CASSKKGLADCYNEQFF
NA,TRBV5-5,CASSFRTDRGAGEKLFF
once,TRBV6-1,CASSYSDYNEQFF
NA,TRBV10-1,CASSEGQDASYNEQFF
NA,TRBV11-2,CASSIAGGPAGELFF
NA,TRBV4-1,CASSHPGSNTEAFF
NA,TRBV29-1,CSVEARTLAGVNNEQFF
NA,TRBV19,CASSGTKNEKLFF
once,TRBV28,CASRNRGDGQPQHF
NA,TRBV28,CASSRPGCAGLRRTDTQYF
NA,TRBV11-2,CASSQGGIANEKLFF
NA,TRBV30,CTWRGGVGQGYTF
NA,TRBV7-9,CASSLSGSNGEQFF
NA,TRBV19,CASSPTGSGYEQYF
NA,TRBV12-5,CASGTHRGAAPDTEAFF
NA,TRBV7-6,CASSQDRGDQPQHF
NA,TRBV19,CASSVTSGRDNEQFF
once,TRBV28,CASSRQGGNLNYGYTF
NA,TRBV15,CATSTDRGIETQYF
few,TRBV11-2,CASTAGSGSYEQYF
NA,TRBV15,CATSRDGEALYNEQFF
NA,TRBV11-2,CASSPSFGRLAEYEQYF